This TCR beta chain was identified in a study of identical twins. Study results and caveats: Within twin pairs, the out-of-frame alpha sequences they shared showed excess low generation probability. For out-of-frame beta sequences, excess twin sharing was weaker.

One entry per CDR3 protein results from TCRdb running MiXCR on the 5' RACE reads. In the table there are fewer than 800,000 distinct CDR3 sequences, 7.1% of which are singletons. Germline values: CDR1 LGHDT, CDR2 YNNKEL (reference sequence). The CDR3 totals 15 residues. Between the trimmed V and J ends, which lost 1 base and 4 bases, there was a span of 11 bases. This clonotype has just a few counts. What it binds is not known. In addition, the sample was reused for a study of yellow fever vaccine responses in identical twins. That source reports: It has been reported that, in twins, the vaccine T cell response seemed partly convergent and partly personalized.

Sequencing input: PBMCs. The TCR sequence derives from a woman under 30 in good health. The chain uses TRBV3-1 and TRBJ1-5, with a tentative D call TRBD1 (6 bases). For the CDR3, the DNA is TGTGCCAGCAGCCAAGGTACAGGGCCGAATCAGCCCCAGCATTTT. Residues: CASSQGTGPNQPQHF.